This T cell receptor beta chain derives from a study of blood T cell repertoires in COVID-19. Trimming cost V 4 bases and J 5 bases; bases outside gene matches: 3. This CDR3 spans 14 amino acids. CDR1 SGHRS and CDR2 YFSETQ come from the germline V gene. The repertoire was sequenced with immunoSEQ multiplex PCR; TCRdb's copy has only in-frame clones and lacks some. Here the sample spans approximately 140,000 clones, around 89% being singletons. Concerning this clone: Other DNA sequences in this sample translate to the same CDR3.

V usage is TRBV5-1 and J usage is TRBJ2-2; 9 nucleotides match TRBD2. Sequenced: peripheral blood. This receptor was taken from a man aged 45 to 65 with active or convalescent COVID-19. The CDR3 region is CASSEREATGELFF. In nucleotides, the CDR3 is TGCGCCAGCAGCGAGCGGGAGGCTACCGGGGAGCTGTTTTTT. The variable domain in full, with the rest retrieved from reference TRBV5-1 and TRBJ2-2, is KAGVTQTPRYLIKTRGQQVTLSCSPISGHRSVSWYQQTPGQGLQFLFEYFSETQRNKGNFPGRFSGRQFSNSRSEMNVSTLELGDSALYLCASSEREATGELFFGEGSRLTVL.